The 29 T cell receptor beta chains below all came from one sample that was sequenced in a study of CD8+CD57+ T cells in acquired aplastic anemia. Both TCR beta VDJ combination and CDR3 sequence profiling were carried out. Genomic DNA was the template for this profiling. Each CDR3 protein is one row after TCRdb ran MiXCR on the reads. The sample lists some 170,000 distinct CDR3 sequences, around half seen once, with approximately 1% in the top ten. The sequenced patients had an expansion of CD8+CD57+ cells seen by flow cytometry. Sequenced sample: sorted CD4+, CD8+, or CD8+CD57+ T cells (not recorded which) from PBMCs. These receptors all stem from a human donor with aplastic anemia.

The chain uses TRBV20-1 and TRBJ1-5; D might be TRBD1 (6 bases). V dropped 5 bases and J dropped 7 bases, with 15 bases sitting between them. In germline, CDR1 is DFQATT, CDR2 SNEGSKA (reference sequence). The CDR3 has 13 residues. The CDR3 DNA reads TGCAGTGCTGTAGGGGGAGAGAAACAGCCCCAGCATTTT. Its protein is CSAVGGEKQPQHF.

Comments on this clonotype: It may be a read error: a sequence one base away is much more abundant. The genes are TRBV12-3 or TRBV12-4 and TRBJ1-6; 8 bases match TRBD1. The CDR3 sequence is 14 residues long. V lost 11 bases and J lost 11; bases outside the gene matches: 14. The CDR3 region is CAGRDRLSGAPLHF. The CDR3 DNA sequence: TGTGCCGGCCGGGACAGGCTGAGTGGGGCACCCCTCCACTTT.

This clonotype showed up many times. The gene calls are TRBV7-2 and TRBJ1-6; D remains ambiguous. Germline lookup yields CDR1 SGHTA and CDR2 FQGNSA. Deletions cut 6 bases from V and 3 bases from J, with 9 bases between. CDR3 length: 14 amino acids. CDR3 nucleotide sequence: TGTGCCAGCAGTGGGGAGGGCTATAATTCACCCCTCCACTTT. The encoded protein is CASSGEGYNSPLHF.

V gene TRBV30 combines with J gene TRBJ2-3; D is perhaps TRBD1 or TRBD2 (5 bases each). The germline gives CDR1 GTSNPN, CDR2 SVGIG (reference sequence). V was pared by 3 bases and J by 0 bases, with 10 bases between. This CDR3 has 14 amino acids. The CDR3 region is CAWRSGTSTDTQYF. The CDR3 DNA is TGTGCCTGGAGATCCGGGACCAGCACAGATACGCAGTATTTT.

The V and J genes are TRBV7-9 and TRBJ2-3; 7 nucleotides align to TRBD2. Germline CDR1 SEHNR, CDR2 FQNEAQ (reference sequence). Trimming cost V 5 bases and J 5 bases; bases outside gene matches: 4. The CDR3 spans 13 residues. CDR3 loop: CASSRTRGDTQYF. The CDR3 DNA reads TGTGCCAGCAGCAGGACTAGGGGAGATACGCAGTATTTT.

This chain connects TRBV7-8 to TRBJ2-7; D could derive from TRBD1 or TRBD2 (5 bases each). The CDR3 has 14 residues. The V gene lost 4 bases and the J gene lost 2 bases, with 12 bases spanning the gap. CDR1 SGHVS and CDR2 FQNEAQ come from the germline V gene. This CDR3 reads CASSSGRTPYEQYF. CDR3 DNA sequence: TGTGCCAGCAGCTCGGGACGGACCCCCTACGAGCAGTACTTC.

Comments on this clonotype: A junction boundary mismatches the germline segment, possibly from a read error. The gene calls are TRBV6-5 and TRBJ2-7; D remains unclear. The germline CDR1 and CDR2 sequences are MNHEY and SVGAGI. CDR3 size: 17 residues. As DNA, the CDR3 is TGTGCCAGCAGTTACTCGTTGGTTAGGATGTCCTCCTACAAGCAGTACTTC. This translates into CASSYSLVRMSSYKQYF.

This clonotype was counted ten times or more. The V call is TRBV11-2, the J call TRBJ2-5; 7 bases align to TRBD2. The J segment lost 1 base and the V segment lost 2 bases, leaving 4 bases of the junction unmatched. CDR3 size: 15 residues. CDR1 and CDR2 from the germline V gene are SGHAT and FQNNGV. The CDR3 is CASSLSTGGQETQYF. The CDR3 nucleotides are TGTGCCAGCAGCTTATCCACGGGGGGCCAAGAGACCCAGTACTTC.

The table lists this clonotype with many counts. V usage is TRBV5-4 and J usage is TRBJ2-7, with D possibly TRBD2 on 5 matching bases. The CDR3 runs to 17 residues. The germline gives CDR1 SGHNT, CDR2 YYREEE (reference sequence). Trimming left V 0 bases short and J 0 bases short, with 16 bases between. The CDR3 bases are TGTGCCAGCAGCTTGGCGGACTCCCGGAGGAGCTCCTACGAGCAGTACTTC. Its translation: CASSLADSRRSSYEQYF.

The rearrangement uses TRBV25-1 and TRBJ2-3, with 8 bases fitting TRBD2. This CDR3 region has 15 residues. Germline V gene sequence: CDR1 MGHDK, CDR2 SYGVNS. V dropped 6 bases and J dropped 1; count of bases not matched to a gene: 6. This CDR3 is CASSSGLGGTDTQYF. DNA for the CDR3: TGTGCCAGCAGCTCGGGACTAGGGGGCACAGATACGCAGTATTTT.

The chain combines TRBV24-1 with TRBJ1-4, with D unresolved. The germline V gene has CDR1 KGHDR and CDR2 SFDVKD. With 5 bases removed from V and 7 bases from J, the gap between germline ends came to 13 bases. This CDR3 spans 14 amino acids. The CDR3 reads CATSGGRRSEKLFF. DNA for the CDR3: TGTGCCACCAGTGGAGGCCGACGGAGTGAAAAACTGTTTTTT.

CDR3 nucleotide sequence: TGCAGCGTTGAACGTGTGACCGGGGAGCTGTTTTTT. This sequence encodes CSVERVTGELFF. This chain joins TRBV29-1 and TRBJ2-2; D gene unclear. The V end was cut by 2 bases, the J end by 5 bases, with 6 bases between. The CDR3 extends over 12 amino acids. CDR1 is SQVTM, CDR2 ANQGSEA, per germline.

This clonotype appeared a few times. In DNA form, the CDR3 reads TGCAGTGCTAGACCGGGGACAGGGAGGGAGACCCAGTACTTC. It specifies CSARPGTGRETQYF. This sequence joins TRBV20-1 and TRBJ2-5; 9 bases map to TRBD1. Germline CDR1 and CDR2: DFQATT and SNEGSKA (reference sequence). This CDR3 is 14 amino acids long. The V and J ends lost 2 bases and 5 bases, in that order; junction bases with no gene match: 6.

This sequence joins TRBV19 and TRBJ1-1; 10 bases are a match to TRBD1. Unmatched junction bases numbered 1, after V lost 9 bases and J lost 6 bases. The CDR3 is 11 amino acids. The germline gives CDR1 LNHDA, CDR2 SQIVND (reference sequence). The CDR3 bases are TGTGCCAGGACAGGGGGCCCTGAAGCTTTCTTT. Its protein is CARTGGPEAFF.

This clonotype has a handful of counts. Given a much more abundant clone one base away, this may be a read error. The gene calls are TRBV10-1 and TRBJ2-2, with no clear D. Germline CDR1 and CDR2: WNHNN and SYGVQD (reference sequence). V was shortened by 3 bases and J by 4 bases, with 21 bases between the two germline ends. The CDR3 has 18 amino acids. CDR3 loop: CASSDGFYLRTSTGELFF. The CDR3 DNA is TGCGCCAGCAGTGATGGGTTTTATTTGCGGACGAGCACCGGGGAGCTGTTTTTT.

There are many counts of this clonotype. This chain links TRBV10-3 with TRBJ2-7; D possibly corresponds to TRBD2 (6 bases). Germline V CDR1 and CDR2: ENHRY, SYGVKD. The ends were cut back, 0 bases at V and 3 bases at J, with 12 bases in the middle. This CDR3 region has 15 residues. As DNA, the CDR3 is TGTGCCATCAGTGAGTCACCGGGACTCAACTACGAGCAGTACTTC. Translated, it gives CAISESPGLNYEQYF.

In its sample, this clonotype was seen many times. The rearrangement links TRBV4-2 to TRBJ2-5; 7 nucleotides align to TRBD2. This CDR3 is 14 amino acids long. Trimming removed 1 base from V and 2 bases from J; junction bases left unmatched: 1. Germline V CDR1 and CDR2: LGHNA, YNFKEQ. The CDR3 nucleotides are TGTGCCAGCAGCCAAGGGGGGGGGCAAGAGACCCAGTACTTC. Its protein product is CASSQGGGQETQYF.

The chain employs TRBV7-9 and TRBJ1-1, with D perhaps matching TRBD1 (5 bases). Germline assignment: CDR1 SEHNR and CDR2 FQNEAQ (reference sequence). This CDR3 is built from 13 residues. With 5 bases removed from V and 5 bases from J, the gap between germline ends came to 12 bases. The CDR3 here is CASSPRGGTEAFF. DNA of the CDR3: TGTGCCAGCAGCCCCCGGGGGGGAACTGAAGCTTTCTTT.

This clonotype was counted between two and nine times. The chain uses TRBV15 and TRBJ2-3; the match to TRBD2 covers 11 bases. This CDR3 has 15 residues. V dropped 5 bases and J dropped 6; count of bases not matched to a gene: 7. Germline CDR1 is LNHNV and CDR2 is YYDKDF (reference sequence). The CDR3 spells CATSLPGLAADTQYF. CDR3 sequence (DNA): TGTGCCACCAGCTTACCGGGACTAGCGGCGGATACGCAGTATTTT.

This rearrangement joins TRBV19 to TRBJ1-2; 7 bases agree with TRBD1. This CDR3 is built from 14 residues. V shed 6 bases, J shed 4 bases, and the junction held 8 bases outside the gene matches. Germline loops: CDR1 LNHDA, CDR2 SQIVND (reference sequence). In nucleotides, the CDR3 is TGTGCCAGTAGCACGACAGGGAACAGCTATGGCTACACCTTC. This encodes CASSTTGNSYGYTF.

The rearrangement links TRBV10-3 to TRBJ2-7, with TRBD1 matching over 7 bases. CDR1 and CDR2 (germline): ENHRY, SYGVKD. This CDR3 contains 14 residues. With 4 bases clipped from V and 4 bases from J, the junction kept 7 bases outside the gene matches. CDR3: CAISGAGTEYEQYF. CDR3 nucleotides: TGTGCCATCAGTGGGGCCGGGACAGAGTACGAGCAGTACTTC.

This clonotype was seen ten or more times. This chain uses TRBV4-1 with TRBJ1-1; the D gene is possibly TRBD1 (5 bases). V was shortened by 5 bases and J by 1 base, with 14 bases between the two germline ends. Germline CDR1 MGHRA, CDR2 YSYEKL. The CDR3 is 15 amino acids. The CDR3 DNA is TGCGCCAGCAGCGGTCCGGGACCCAAGAACACTGAAGCTTTCTTT. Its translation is CASSGPGPKNTEAFF.

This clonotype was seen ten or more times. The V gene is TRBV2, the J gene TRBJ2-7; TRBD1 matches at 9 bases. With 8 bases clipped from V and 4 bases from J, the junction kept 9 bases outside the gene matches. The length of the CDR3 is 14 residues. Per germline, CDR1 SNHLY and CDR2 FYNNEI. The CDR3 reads CASGGTGQGYEQYF. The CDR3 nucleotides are TGTGCCAGCGGAGGGACGGGACAGGGATACGAGCAGTACTTC.

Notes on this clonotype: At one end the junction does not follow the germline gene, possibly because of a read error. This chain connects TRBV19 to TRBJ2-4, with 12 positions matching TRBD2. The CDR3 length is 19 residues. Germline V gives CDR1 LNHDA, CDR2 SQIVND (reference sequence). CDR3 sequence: CASSIGSSGGARGKNLQYF. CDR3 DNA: TGTGCCAGTAGTATCGGTTCTAGCGGGGGGGCACGGGGCAAAAACCTTCAGTACTTC.

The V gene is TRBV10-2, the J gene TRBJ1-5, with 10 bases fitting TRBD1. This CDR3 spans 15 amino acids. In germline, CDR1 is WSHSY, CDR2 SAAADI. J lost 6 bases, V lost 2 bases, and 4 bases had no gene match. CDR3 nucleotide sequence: TGCGCCAGCAGTGAGCCTTGGACAGGGGGTCAGCCCCAGCATTTT. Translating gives CASSEPWTGGQPQHF.

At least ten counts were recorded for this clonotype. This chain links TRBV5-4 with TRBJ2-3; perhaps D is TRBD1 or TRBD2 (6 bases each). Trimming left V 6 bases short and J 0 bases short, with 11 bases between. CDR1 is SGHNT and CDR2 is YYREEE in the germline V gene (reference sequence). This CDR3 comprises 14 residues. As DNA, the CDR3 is TGTGCCAGCAAAGGAGGGGGGAGCACAGATACGCAGTATTTT. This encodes CASKGGGSTDTQYF.

The CDR3 nucleotides are TGTGCCATCACTCGGGGGGGCTCCTACGAGCAGTACTTC. Protein sequence: CAITRGGSYEQYF. V is TRBV10-3 and J is TRBJ2-7, with 8 bases matching TRBD2. After removal of 7 bases from V and 0 bases from J, the junction contained 2 bases not matched to a gene. From germline, CDR1 is ENHRY and CDR2 SYGVKD. There are 13 residues in the CDR3.

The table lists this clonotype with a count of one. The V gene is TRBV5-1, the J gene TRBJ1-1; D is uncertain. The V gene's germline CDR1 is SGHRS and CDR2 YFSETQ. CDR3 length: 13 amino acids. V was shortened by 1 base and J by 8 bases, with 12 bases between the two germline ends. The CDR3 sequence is CASSLYGQTEAFF. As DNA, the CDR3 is TGCGCCAGCAGCTTGTATGGGCAGACCGAAGCTTTCTTT.

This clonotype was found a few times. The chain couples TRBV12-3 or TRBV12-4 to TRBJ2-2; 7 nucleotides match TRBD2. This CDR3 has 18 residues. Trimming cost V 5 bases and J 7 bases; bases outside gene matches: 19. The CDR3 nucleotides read TGTGCCAGCAGTCCACGGACTAGTAAACCCCAGGGTAACGGGGAGCTGTTTTTT. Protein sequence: CASSPRTSKPQGNGELFF.